One TCR beta chain is described in this entry. Its specificity is unknown. This sample is part of a study of cytomegalovirus exposure and HLA in healthy donors. Background on the study: Among about 179 million T cells, an earlier analysis found roughly 110 million unique TCR beta sequences. Points from the study as a whole: Earlier analysis found most TCR beta V segments productive about 87% or about 30% of the time. A list of approximately 150 TCR beta chains associated with cytomegalovirus was given.

Per the germline V gene, CDR1 is MNHEY and CDR2 is SMNVEV (reference sequence). The V segment lost 6 bases and the J segment 4 bases; nucleotides outside the gene matches: 5. The CDR3 is made up of 14 amino acids. A multiplex PCR was run with 60 Vbeta primers and 13 Jbeta primers. Using immunoSEQ multiplex PCR, the repertoire was profiled, and TCRdb retains in-frame clones only, with some absent. The table records some 130,000 clones, roughly three quarters of them present only once. Healthy individuals who donated bone marrow served as the donors. Material for sequencing was PBMCs. This receptor was taken from a man aged 25 to 45 in good health and CMV-seronegative. V is TRBV27 and J is TRBJ1-5; 8 bases agree with TRBD1. The CDR3 DNA sequence: TGTGCCAGCAGCGGACAGGGTGCGAATCAGCCCCAGCATTTT. It translates to CASSGQGANQPQHF.